The source of this TCR beta chain is a study of T cells in Graves' hyperthyroidism and ophthalmopathy. Whole-study context: At initial diagnosis, before any treatment had begun, peripheral blood was obtained. Study findings and constraints: Ophthalmopathy onset followed model prediction by a median approximately seven months.

This clonotype was counted ten times or more. What it binds is not known. RNA transcripts yielded amplified TCR beta CDR3 regions. In the first-round RT-PCR of the TCR CDR3, the HTBI primer set was used. A single record per CDR3 protein comes from TCRdb applying MiXCR to the multiplex PCR reads. The sample comprises 300,000 to 400,000 distinct CDR3 sequences, less than 15% of which are singletons, and 9.2% rests with the top ten. Germline V gene sequence: CDR1 GTSNPN, CDR2 SVGIG (reference sequence). With 4 bases removed from V and 2 bases from J, the gap between germline ends came to 15 bases. The CDR3 length is 15 residues.

The chain couples TRBV30 to TRBJ1-5, with unresolved D. This TCR was recovered from a woman in her late teens or twenties with Graves' hyperthyroidism. The sequenced material came from blood. The CDR3 nucleotides are TGTGCCTGGACATTCGGAGGCGGGGGCAATCAGCCCCAGCATTTT. Protein sequence: CAWTFGGGGNQPQHF. Supplemented by reference TRBV30 and TRBJ1-5, the full variable domain reads SQTIHQWPATLVQPVGSPLSLECTVEGTSNPNLYWYRQAAGRGLQLLFYSVGIGQISSEVPQNLSASRPQDRQFILSSKKLLLSDSGFYLCAWTFGGGGNQPQHFGDGTRLSIL.